This TCR beta chain appears in the sequencing data of a study of shared clonotypes between healthy human individuals. Study-level findings and limits: All-four-donor shared clonotypes had higher generation probabilities than non-shared clonotypes did. Naive subsets usually exceeded memory subsets in estimated richness.

The V gene's germline CDR1 is SQVTM and CDR2 ANQGSEA. The CDR3 has 13 residues. The V gene lost 6 bases and the J gene lost 6 bases, with 15 bases spanning the gap. Libraries were prepared by immunoSEQ multiplex PCR; TCRdb keeps only in-frame clonotypes and omits some of them. The sample lists roughly 2,300,000 clones, around 93% seen once, with roughly 0.34% in the top ten. Regarding this clone: What it recognizes is unknown.

The specimen was naive CD4+ T cells from PBMCs. Subset described: CD45RA+ positively selected. This chain links TRBV29-1 with TRBJ1-5; D perhaps matches TRBD1 (5 bases). The TCR comes from a man younger than 30 in good health. Some clones in this sample may be carry-over from other donors' samples. CDR3 loop: CSVQEGPGQPQHF. CDR3 coding DNA: TGCAGCGTCCAGGAGGGGCCGGGTCAGCCCCAGCATTTT.